A selection of T cell receptor beta chains follows, all from one sample in a study of cytomegalovirus exposure and HLA in healthy donors. Generated by immunoSEQ multiplex PCR, the TCRdb table keeps only in-frame clones and is missing some. The sample carries tens of thousands of clones, around nine tenths recorded once. Sample: PBMCs. These receptors came from a boy younger than 18 in good health and CMV-seronegative. The CDR3 runs from the conserved cysteine through the conserved F or W. The D gene is left open where the match is weak. Some rows mark clone size as missing; the rest say once, few, many or name a class of expanded clone.

NA	TRBJ2-2	TRBV19	TRBD1	16	TGTGCCAGTAGTGTTCCGGGGACAGGGTATTCCGGGGAGCTGTTTTTT	CASSVPGTGYSGELFF
NA	TRBJ1-1	TRBV15	TRBD1	15	TGTGCCACCAGCACAGACAGGGCCTCGAACACTGAAGCTTTCTTT	CATSTDRASNTEAFF
NA	TRBJ2-7	TRBV10-3	TRBD1	15	TGTGCCACCCGGAAGTTGGGGACAGGCCCCTACGAGCAGTACTTC	CATRKLGTGPYEQYF
NA	TRBJ1-5	TRBV27	TRBD1	14	TGTGCCAGCAGTTCAGGGGGCCGCAATCAGCCCCAGCATTTT	CASSSGGRNQPQHF
NA	TRBJ1-1	TRBV6-1	NA	13	TGTGCCAGCAGCCGGGTAGTGAACACTGAAGCTTTCTTT	CASSRVVNTEAFF
NA	TRBJ1-5	TRBV4-1	NA	15	TGCGCCAGCAGCCGGATCAGGGAAAGCAATCAGCCCCAGCATTTT	CASSRIRESNQPQHF
NA	TRBJ2-7	TRBV13	NA	12	TGTGCCAGCAGCTCACCAGGGGACGAGCAGTACTTC	CASSSPGDEQYF
NA	TRBJ2-1	TRBV19	TRBD2	15	TGTGCCAGTAGTATGACTAGCGGCAGCTACAATGAGCAGTTCTTC	CASSMTSGSYNEQFF
NA	TRBJ1-6	TRBV15	NA	12	TGTGCCACCAGCGGGGGGGGCTCACCCCTCCACTTT	CATSGGGSPLHF
NA	TRBJ2-3	TRBV13	TRBD2	16	TGTGCCAGCAGCCTAACTAGCGGGGGGGCGACAGATACGCAGTATTTT	CASSLTSGGATDTQYF
once	TRBJ2-6	TRBV7-6	NA	18	TGTGCCAGCAGCTTAGCCCCGACTATAATCTCTGGGGCCAACGTCCTGACTTTC	CASSLAPTIISGANVLTF
NA	TRBJ1-1	TRBV7-9	TRBD1	16	TGTGCCAGCAGCTACGGGACAGGGAGGGAGGGCACTGAAGCTTTCTTT	CASSYGTGREGTEAFF
once	TRBJ2-3	TRBV6-5	TRBD2	15	TGTGCCAGCAGGTTAGCGGGGTCTAGCACAGATACGCAGTATTTT	CASRLAGSSTDTQYF
once	TRBJ1-6	TRBV18	TRBD1	15	TGTGCCAGCTCTGAGAGGGACAGGGGTTGGTCACCCCTCCACTTT	CASSERDRGWSPLHF
NA	TRBJ1-5	TRBV5-6	TRBD1	15	TGTGCCAGCAGCGGCGACAGGGGGCCTGTTCAGCCCCAGCATTTT	CASSGDRGPVQPQHF
NA	TRBJ2-3	TRBV19	NA	13	TGTGCCAGTAGTATAGTCCCCGAGTTTACGCAGTATTTT	CASSIVPEFTQYF
NA	TRBJ1-6	TRBV4-3	NA	15	TGCGCCAGCAACCAAGTCGGGGAGGTTAGTTCACCCCTCCACTTT	CASNQVGEVSSPLHF
NA	TRBJ2-7	TRBV19	TRBD1	15	TGTGCCAGTAGTAGGATACAGGGGTATTCCTACGAGCAGTACTTC	CASSRIQGYSYEQYF
NA	TRBJ2-7	TRBV5-1	NA	15	TGCGCCAGCAGCTTGGGGGAGGGGGAGCGCTACGAGCAGTACTTC	CASSLGEGERYEQYF
NA	TRBJ2-7	TRBV10-3	NA	14	TGTGCCATCAGCGCCTTCGACAGAGGAGATGAGCAGTACTTC	CAISAFDRGDEQYF
NA	TRBJ2-7	TRBV6-1	TRBD2	15	TGTGCCAGCAGTGAAAATGTAGCGGGGGCCTACGAGCAGTACTTC	CASSENVAGAYEQYF
once	TRBJ1-2	TRBV4-1	NA	16	TGCGCCAGCAGCCAAGATCTGGTTCGCGGCGGCTATGGCTACACCTTC	CASSQDLVRGGYGYTF
NA	TRBJ2-1	TRBV29-1	TRBD2	14	TGCAGCGTTGACGGGGGGGGCTCCTACAATGAGCAGTTCTTC	CSVDGGGSYNEQFF
once	TRBJ2-2	TRBV10-1	NA	15	TGCGCCAGCAGTGAGTCCCTGCTAGCAACCGGGGAGCTGTTTTTT	CASSESLLATGELFF
NA	TRBJ2-1	TRBV5-1	TRBD1	15	TGCGCCAGCAGGGCGGGGACAGGAGCTAACAATGAGCAGTTCTTC	CASRAGTGANNEQFF
once	TRBJ1-5	TRBV28	NA	15	TGTGCCAGCAGTTACAGGGATCTGGGCAATCAGCCCCAGCATTTT	CASSYRDLGNQPQHF
once	TRBJ2-1	TRBV5-4	TRBD2	17	TGTGCCAGCAGCTTGCGTAGCGGGTCTGTTATCTACAATGAGCAGTTCTTC	CASSLRSGSVIYNEQFF
NA	TRBJ1-1	TRBV6-5	NA	16	TGTGCCAGCAGTTACTCAATCGCGACAGTGAACACTGAAGCTTTCTTT	CASSYSIATVNTEAFF
few	TRBJ2-5	TRBV19	TRBD1	14	TGTGCCAGTAGTTGGACAGGGGATAGGGAGACCCAGTACTTC	CASSWTGDRETQYF
NA	TRBJ2-2	TRBV5-8	TRBD1	15	TGTGCCAGCAGGGGACAGGCTACGAACACCGGGGAGCTGTTTTTT	CASRGQATNTGELFF
NA	TRBJ1-2	TRBV25-1	NA	13	TGTGCCAGCAGTGCCACAGGGTTCTATGGCTACACCTTC	CASSATGFYGYTF
NA	TRBJ2-7	TRBV18	NA	13	TGTGCCAGCACCCTAGGACAGACCTACGAGCAGTACTTC	CASTLGQTYEQYF
NA	TRBJ2-1	TRBV5-4	NA	15	TGTGCCAGCAGCCCCCCCCACTTCTCCTACAATGAGCAGTTCTTC	CASSPPHFSYNEQFF
NA	TRBJ2-7	TRBV5-8	NA	15	TGTGCCAGCAGCAGATTCGGACAGACATCCTACGAGCAGTACTTC	CASSRFGQTSYEQYF
once	TRBJ2-7	TRBV28	TRBD1	15	TGTGCCAGCAGTGTATCCCAGGGGGCCTCCTACGAGCAGTACTTC	CASSVSQGASYEQYF
NA	TRBJ2-7	TRBV5-4	NA	14	TGTGCCAGCAGCTTGGATGGAGGGAACTACGAGCAGTACTTC	CASSLDGGNYEQYF